This T cell receptor (beta chain) was sequenced in a study of cytomegalovirus exposure and HLA in healthy donors. TCRdb's table, derived via immunoSEQ multiplex PCR, lists solely in-frame clones and lacks some. The profile covers about 130,000 clones, with nearly 90% appearing a single time and 8% to 9.5% taken by the ten largest. Germline V gene sequence: CDR1 SGHDN, CDR2 FVKESK. V shed 3 bases and J shed 8 bases, with 16 bases lying between them. The CDR3 has 14 amino acids. Sequences were obtained from PBMCs. The chain is built from TRBV14 and TRBJ1-2; perhaps TRBD1 as D (6 bases). The TCR sequence derives from a woman aged 18-30 years in good health and CMV-seropositive. The CDR3, as DNA: TGTGCCAGCAGCCAGGGGGTTTGGGGGCACGGCTACACCTTC. Translating it yields CASSQGVWGHGYTF.